At least ten counts were recorded for the clone carrying this TCR beta chain. Its antigen is as yet unknown. The germline V gene encodes CDR1 SEHNR and CDR2 FQNEAQ (reference sequence). Trimming left V 2 bases short and J 3 bases short, with 10 bases between. This CDR3 is 14 amino acids long. This specimen belongs to a study of regulatory T cells in long-lasting Graves disease. The study, taken as a whole, reports: Accuracy may have been reduced by the small sample size. Persistent Graves' patients had lower TCR diversity than newly diagnosed ones.

Stated time point: newly diagnosed GD, antithyroid drugs for less than 3 months. Isolated PBMC RNA provided the starting material for the TCR library. To make TCR beta libraries, researchers used iRepertoire HTBI primers and Arm-PCR of CDR3 regions. TCRdb independently ran MiXCR on the multiplex PCR reads; one entry per CDR3 protein. The repertoire holds around 250,000 distinct CDR3 sequences, about 17% seen once, with approximately 20% in the top ten. The sample consisted of peripheral blood mononuclear cells (PBMCs), taken at new diagnosis, from a patient treated with antithyroid drugs. This chain connects TRBV7-9 to TRBJ1-1, with D perhaps matching TRBD1 (5 bases). The sequence was obtained from a female donor with Graves disease. CDR3 sequence: CASSLWDGDTEAFF. CDR3 DNA sequence: TGTGCCAGCAGCTTATGGGACGGCGACACTGAAGCTTTCTTT.